Listed below are T cell receptor beta chains from one sample, sequenced in a study of PD-1 blockade in classical Hodgkin lymphoma. TCRdb keeps only in-frame clones here, not all; method: immunoSEQ multiplex PCR. Among some 64,000 clones listed, over 75% were seen once. The sample in question was peripheral blood mononuclear cells (PBMCs), obtained at baseline. The receptor source for this set is a human donor with classical Hodgkin lymphoma. Both conserved end residues are part of each CDR3. Each record gives: V gene, J gene, D gene, clone size, CDR3 protein, CDR3 DNA. D genes are given only for firm matches. Size is stated for part of the rows, as once, few or many counts, or as a class when the clone is expanded.

TRBV13	TRBJ1-1	NA	few	CASSTTLGEAFF	TGTGCCAGCAGCACCACCCTCGGTGAAGCTTTCTTT
TRBV5-4	TRBJ2-7	TRBD1	NA	CASREVGTGADEQYF	TGTGCCAGCAGGGAAGTAGGGACAGGGGCCGACGAGCAGTACTTC
TRBV6-6	TRBJ2-5	NA	NA	CASSYSDTHYQETQYF	TGTGCCAGCAGTTACTCGGATACACACTACCAAGAGACCCAGTACTTC
TRBV20-1	TRBJ1-1	NA	NA	CSAPWDTEAFF	TGCAGTGCCCCGTGGGACACTGAAGCTTTCTTT
TRBV25-1	TRBJ2-7	NA	NA	CASSFHTPGVDEQYF	TGTGCCAGCAGCTTTCACACTCCAGGGGTCGACGAGCAGTACTTC
TRBV7-6	TRBJ1-1	NA	NA	CASSLSTWGVWTEAFF	TGTGCCAGCAGCTTAAGTACTTGGGGGGTATGGACTGAAGCTTTCTTT
TRBV6-4	TRBJ2-3	TRBD2	NA	CASSPSGEDTQYF	TGTGCCAGCAGTCCTAGCGGGGAAGATACGCAGTATTTT
TRBV18	TRBJ2-7	NA	NA	CASSPRIGTSTYEQYF	TGTGCCAGCTCACCAAGGATCGGAACTTCCACCTACGAGCAGTACTTC
TRBV28	TRBJ2-1	TRBD1	NA	CASGVGDSSSYNEQFF	TGTGCCAGCGGAGTGGGGGACAGTAGCTCCTACAATGAGCAGTTCTTC
TRBV30	TRBJ2-6	NA	NA	CAWRSLDSGANVLTF	TGTGCCTGGAGATCTCTGGACTCTGGGGCCAACGTCCTGACTTTC
TRBV5-1	TRBJ2-1	TRBD2	NA	CASSLDLAVGNEQFF	TGCGCCAGCAGCTTGGATCTAGCGGTGGGCAATGAGCAGTTCTTC
TRBV5-1	TRBJ1-1	NA	NA	CASSLVESLNTEAFF	TGCGCCAGCAGCTTGGTTGAGTCCTTGAACACTGAAGCTTTCTTT
TRBV12-5	TRBJ1-5	TRBD1	NA	CASGLSISRTGNQPQHF	TGTGCTAGTGGTTTGTCTATTTCGCGGACAGGGAATCAGCCCCAGCATTTT
TRBV13	TRBJ2-2	NA	NA	CASSPLQGMNTGELFF	TGTGCCAGCAGCCCCCTCCAGGGAATGAACACCGGGGAGCTGTTTTTT
TRBV30	TRBJ1-1	NA	NA	CAWCVGSNTEAFF	TGTGCCTGGTGCGTGGGGAGTAATACTGAAGCTTTCTTT
TRBV29-1	TRBJ1-2	NA	NA	CSMRTANYGYTF	TGCAGCATGAGGACAGCTAACTATGGCTACACCTTC
TRBV5-1	TRBJ2-7	TRBD2	NA	CASSSGLGSDEQYF	TGCGCCAGCAGCTCAGGACTAGGTAGCGACGAGCAGTACTTC
TRBV7-8	TRBJ2-3	TRBD1	NA	CASSLEGTGIVDTQYF	TGTGCCAGCAGCTTAGAAGGGACAGGGATAGTAGATACGCAGTATTTT
TRBV4-1	TRBJ1-1	NA	NA	CASSQDQGRANTEAFF	TGCGCCAGCAGCCAGGATCAGGGTCGGGCGAACACTGAAGCTTTCTTT
TRBV7-9	TRBJ1-2	NA	NA	CASSAGGPYGYTF	TGTGCCAGCAGCGCGGGTGGACCCTATGGCTACACCTTC
TRBV6-5	TRBJ1-2	NA	NA	CASSYSRLESYTF	TGTGCCAGCAGTTACTCGAGATTGGAGAGCTACACCTTC
TRBV19	TRBJ1-5	NA	NA	CASSGQISNQPQHF	TGTGCCAGCAGCGGACAAATTAGCAATCAGCCCCAGCATTTT
TRBV6-5	TRBJ1-6	NA	NA	CASMKSYNSPLHF	TGTGCCAGCATGAAGTCCTATAATTCACCCCTCCACTTT
TRBV18	TRBJ2-1	NA	NA	CASSPLSLSGNEQFF	TGTGCCAGCTCACCATTGTCTCTCTCGGGAAATGAGCAGTTCTTC
TRBV7-9	TRBJ1-1	TRBD1	NA	CASSPGQGVTEAFF	TGTGCCAGCAGCCCGGGACAGGGGGTAACCGAAGCTTTCTTT
TRBV5-5	TRBJ1-5	NA	NA	CASSLEGVQPQHF	TGTGCCAGCAGCCTGGAAGGGGTTCAGCCCCAGCATTTT
TRBV30	TRBJ1-6	NA	NA	CAWSVSSYNSPLHF	TGTGCCTGGAGTGTATCCTCCTATAATTCACCCCTCCACTTT
TRBV27	TRBJ2-3	TRBD1	NA	CASSPGQGGPDTQYF	TGTGCCAGCAGCCCAGGACAGGGGGGGCCAGATACGCAGTATTTT
TRBV7-3	TRBJ2-3	TRBD1	NA	CASSSQGDTQYF	TGTGCCAGCAGCTCACAGGGGGATACGCAGTATTTT
TRBV6-5	TRBJ2-7	TRBD2	NA	CASRRTSGGGEQYF	TGTGCCAGCAGACGAACTAGCGGGGGGGGAGAGCAGTACTTC
TRBV30	TRBJ1-5	NA	NA	CAWSRQAIFNQPQHF	TGTGCCTGGAGTAGACAGGCGATATTCAATCAGCCCCAGCATTTT
TRBV27	TRBJ1-1	NA	once	CASSRWEANTEAFF	TGTGCCAGCAGTAGATGGGAGGCGAACACTGAAGCTTTCTTT